The 18 T cell receptor beta chains below come from one sample, sequenced in a study of cytomegalovirus exposure and HLA in healthy donors. It was with 60 Vbeta and 13 Jbeta primers that the PCR ran. Sequencing was performed with immunoSEQ multiplex PCR; in TCRdb, only in-frame clones are kept and a portion is missing. The profile covers approximately 90,000 clones, with 7.6% appearing a single time and about 2.1% taken by the ten largest. The material sequenced was PBMCs. The receptors were gathered from a man aged 45 to 65 in good health and CMV-seronegative.

This clone was detected only a few times. The chain recombines TRBV6-1 with TRBJ1-1; D gene unclear. Germline lookup yields CDR1 MNHNS and CDR2 SASEGT. Trimming left V 3 bases short and J 1 base short, with 9 bases between. The CDR3 is 14 residues long. The CDR3 is CASSDGLPNTEAFF. CDR3 DNA sequence: TGTGCCAGCAGTGATGGACTGCCGAACACTGAAGCTTTCTTT.

The V call is TRBV5-1, the J call TRBJ2-5, with 7 bases aligning to TRBD1. Germline loops: CDR1 SGHRS, CDR2 YFSETQ. Trimming at V came to 7 bases and at J to 1 base, leaving 10 bases not matched to a gene. The CDR3 loop spans 15 amino acids. CDR3: CASSTMGQTQETQYF. CDR3 sequence (DNA): TGCGCCAGCTCAACTATGGGACAGACCCAAGAGACCCAGTACTTC.

The rearrangement links TRBV5-1 to TRBJ1-4; no firm D call. V lost 4 bases and J lost 6, with 16 bases in between. The CDR3 is 15 amino acids. Looked up from germline, CDR1 is SGHRS and CDR2 is YFSETQ. The CDR3 region is CASSTREGVYEKLFF. CDR3 nucleotides: TGCGCCAGCAGCACCCGGGAGGGCGTTTATGAAAAACTGTTTTTT.

This clone showed up just a few times. The rearrangement uses TRBV19 and TRBJ2-3; D gene unclear. The CDR3 consists of 11 residues. The germline V gene has CDR1 LNHDA and CDR2 SQIVND (reference sequence). Trimming pared 9 bases from V and 5 bases from J, leaving 9 bases between. The CDR3 loop reads CASRVGDTQYF. The CDR3 DNA follows: TGTGCCAGCCGAGTTGGAGATACGCAGTATTTT.

This clone was detected a few times. The V and J genes are TRBV6-1 and TRBJ1-2; TRBD1 matches at 8 bases. Germline V gene sequence: CDR1 MNHNS, CDR2 SASEGT. V lost 5 bases and J lost 0; bases outside the gene matches: 5. This CDR3 is 15 amino acids long. The CDR3 spells CASSRQGQANYGYTF. DNA for the CDR3: TGTGCCAGCAGTCGACAGGGGCAGGCTAACTATGGCTACACCTTC.

J is TRBJ2-7 and V is TRBV5-4; tentatively, D is TRBD1 (6 bases). V lost 4 bases and J lost 4, with 12 bases in between. This CDR3 comprises 13 residues. Per the germline V gene, CDR1 is SGHNT and CDR2 is YYREEE (reference sequence). The CDR3 region is CASSLGTQYEQYF. The CDR3 DNA follows: TGTGCCAGCAGCCTCGGGACACAATACGAGCAGTACTTC.

This clone was found a few times. J is TRBJ1-1 and V is TRBV7-9, with D possibly TRBD1 on 6 matching bases. The CDR3 contains 16 residues. With 1 base removed from V and 3 bases from J, the gap between germline ends came to 15 bases. CDR1 is SEHNR, CDR2 FQNEAQ, per germline (reference sequence). This chain's CDR3 is CASSLVLSGAHTEAFF. In DNA form, the CDR3 reads TGTGCCAGCAGCTTAGTATTGTCAGGGGCTCACACTGAAGCTTTCTTT. Complete variable domain (other parts from reference TRBV7-9 and TRBJ1-1): DTGVSQNPRHKITKRGQNVTFRCDPISEHNRLYWYRQTLGQGPEFLTYFQNEAQLEKSRLLSDRFSAERPKGSFSTLEIQRTEQGDSAMYLCASSLVLSGAHTEAFFGQGTRLTVV.

This clone has just a few counts. J is TRBJ1-5 and V is TRBV15, with TRBD1 as a possible D gene (5 bases). The length of the CDR3 is 16 residues. Germline V gives CDR1 LNHNV, CDR2 YYDKDF (reference sequence). Trimming removed 1 base from V and 4 bases from J, with 14 bases in between. The DNA of the CDR3 is TGTGCCACCAGCAGAGCCCTCGGGGGAGTGAATCAGCCCCAGCATTTT. Its translation is CATSRALGGVNQPQHF. Drawing the rest from reference TRBV15 and TRBJ1-5, the complete variable domain is DAMVIQNPRYQVTQFGKPVTLSCSQTLNHNVMYWYQQKSSQAPKLLFHYYDKDFNNEADTPDNFQSRRPNTSFCFLDIRSPGLGDTAMYLCATSRALGGVNQPQHFGDGTRLSIL.

Only a few counts were recorded for this clone. The chain is built from TRBV5-8 and TRBJ2-5; 8 bases are a match to TRBD2. The CDR3 covers 15 residues. Trimming cost V 4 bases and J 2 bases; bases outside gene matches: 7. Germline assignment: CDR1 SGHTS and CDR2 YDEGEE. The CDR3 nucleotides read TGTGCCAGCAGCCCGGGACTAGAGGATCAAGAGACCCAGTACTTC. This encodes CASSPGLEDQETQYF.

As regards this clone: Mismatch with germline at one junction end may stem from a read error. The rearrangement links TRBV13 to TRBJ1-6, with 9 bases fitting TRBD1. CDR3 length: 15 residues. Germline lookup yields CDR1 PRHDT and CDR2 FYEKMQ (reference sequence). For the CDR3, the DNA is TGTGCCAGCAGTTTTGACAGGGGGTGGAAATCACCCCTCTACTTT. Translation: CASSFDRGWKSPLYF.

CDR3 DNA: TGTGCCAGCAGTTACCTTGATGGGAGGGCCCAAAATGAGCAGTTCTTC. Translated: CASSYLDGRAQNEQFF. This chain uses TRBV6-5 with TRBJ2-1; 7 bases are shared with TRBD2. The CDR3 loop spans 16 amino acids. The germline V gene has CDR1 MNHEY and CDR2 SVGAGI. V was pared by 2 bases and J by 7 bases, with 11 bases of the junction left unmatched.

The V gene is TRBV5-1, the J gene TRBJ2-7; 12 nucleotides agree with TRBD1. The CDR3 is 14 amino acids. With 5 bases clipped from V and 5 bases from J, the junction kept 5 bases outside the gene matches. From germline, CDR1 is SGHRS and CDR2 YFSETQ. CDR3 DNA: TGCGCCAGCAGACAGGGACAGGGGGCTAACGAGCAGTACTTC. It translates to CASRQGQGANEQYF.

This clone turned up a few times. In DNA form, the CDR3 reads TGTGCCAGTAGTCGGGGGACCTCTACCAATGAGCAGTTCTTC. This encodes CASSRGTSTNEQFF. The chain combines TRBV19 with TRBJ2-1, with D possibly matching TRBD2 (6 bases). Trimming pared 5 bases from V and 6 bases from J, leaving 14 bases between. The germline V gene encodes CDR1 LNHDA and CDR2 SQIVND (reference sequence). This CDR3 has 14 amino acids.

Only a few counts were recorded for this clone. This chain links TRBV2 with TRBJ2-5, with TRBD1 as a possible D gene (5 bases). Trimming took 11 bases from V and 3 from J, leaving 13 bases between them. Germline V gene data show CDR1 as SNHLY and CDR2 as FYNNEI. This CDR3 contains 12 residues. CDR3 sequence (DNA): TGTGCCGGGGTGGGGCAGGAAGAGACCCAGTACTTC. It is translated as CAGVGQEETQYF.

This clone showed up just a few times. The genes are TRBV10-2 and TRBJ2-2; 9 nucleotides match TRBD1. Trimming cost V 7 bases and J 5 bases; bases outside gene matches: 5. The CDR3 covers 14 residues. Germline V lookup: CDR1 WSHSY, CDR2 SAAADI. CDR3 protein: CASTGQGQTGELFF. The CDR3 coding sequence is TGCGCCAGCACGGGACAGGGACAAACCGGGGAGCTGTTTTTT.

This rearrangement joins TRBV28 to TRBJ2-2; TRBD1 aligns across 7 bases. V dropped 10 bases and J dropped 4; count of bases not matched to a gene: 9. Germline V lookup: CDR1 MDHEN, CDR2 SYDVKM. The CDR3 contains 14 residues. The CDR3 is CATFSGGFTGELFF. The CDR3 DNA reads as TGTGCCACCTTTTCAGGGGGTTTCACCGGGGAGCTGTTTTTT.

This clone has a handful of counts. The V and J genes are TRBV4-3 and TRBJ2-2, with D unclear. The V end lost 2 bases, the J end lost 4 bases, and 11 bases lay between the germline ends. This CDR3 has 15 residues. Germline CDR1 LGHNA, CDR2 YSLEER. CDR3 residues: CASSQLSVGTGELFF. The CDR3 region has the DNA TGCGCCAGCAGCCAACTCTCCGTCGGCACCGGGGAGCTGTTTTTT.

This clone was seen a handful of times. The chain couples TRBV2 to TRBJ2-1, with 16 positions matching TRBD2. Unmatched junction bases numbered 6, after V lost 6 bases and J lost 7 bases. CDR1 and CDR2 (germline): SNHLY, FYNNEI. CDR3 size: 16 residues. CDR3: CASRPGLAGGWNEQFF. In nucleotides, the CDR3 is TGTGCCAGCAGACCGGGACTAGCGGGGGGGTGGAATGAGCAGTTCTTC.